The next 13 T cell receptor beta chains were all read from a single sample in a study of T-cell memory formation after mild COVID-19. TCRdb independently ran MiXCR on the 5' RACE reads; one entry per CDR3 protein. This sample has over 95,000 distinct CDR3 sequences, with over 20% found just once. Sequenced: PBMCs or a T cell subset sorted from them (not recorded which). The receptors were sampled from a man aged 18 to 29 who had mild COVID-19 (a few samples of this study predate the infection). Cell type and time point are not known.

This chain joins TRBV27 and TRBJ2-7, with 9 bases aligning to TRBD1. The germline V gene has CDR1 MNHEY and CDR2 SMNVEV (reference sequence). Losses at the gene ends were 6 bases for V and 6 bases for J; bases not matched to a gene: 9. The CDR3 runs to 14 residues. CDR3 nucleotides: TGTGCCAGCAGATCCGGGACAGGGCTTTCCGAGCAGTACTTC. Translation: CASRSGTGLSEQYF.

This clonotype showed up just once. The rearrangement uses TRBV6-2 or TRBV6-3 and TRBJ1-1; D gene uncertain. V shed 0 bases and J shed 1 base, with 9 bases lying between them. Germline V lookup: CDR1 MNHEY, CDR2 SVGEGT. This CDR3 contains 15 residues. CDR3 bases: TGTGCCAGCAGTTACTCCCTCATCGAGAACACTGAAGCTTTCTTT. Protein: CASSYSLIENTEAFF.

The chain uses TRBV28 and TRBJ2-6; TRBD1 aligns across 7 bases. CDR1 and CDR2 (germline): MDHEN, SYDVKM. The CDR3 runs to 17 residues. The ends lost 6 bases at V and 2 bases at J; junction bases unmatched: 10. The CDR3 DNA is TGTGCCAGCAGGCCGGGGACAGATTTCGCTGGGGCCAACGTCCTGACTTTC. Protein product: CASRPGTDFAGANVLTF.

The table lists this clonotype with a few counts. The gene calls are TRBV7-9 and TRBJ2-3, with TRBD2 matching 10 bases. The V and J ends lost 7 bases and 4 bases, in that order; junction bases with no gene match: 11. CDR3 length equals 16 residues. Germline V gene sequence: CDR1 SEHNR, CDR2 FQNEAQ (reference sequence). CDR3 nucleotide sequence: TGTGCCAGCATCCCCATAGCGGGGGGCCCTCCAGATACGCAGTATTTT. Translation gives CASIPIAGGPPDTQYF.

This clonotype has more than one count but fewer than ten. The chain recombines TRBV3-1 with TRBJ2-1, with D uncertain. The CDR3 has 13 amino acids. Trimming removed 4 bases at V and 3 bases at J, with 7 bases between. The germline CDR1 and CDR2 sequences are LGHDT and YNNKEL (reference sequence). This CDR3 is CASSRPSYNEQFF. Written as DNA, the CDR3 is TGTGCCAGCAGCCGACCGAGCTACAATGAGCAGTTCTTC.

In its sample, this clonotype was seen a few times. V and J are TRBV6-2 or TRBV6-3 and TRBJ1-1; D possibly corresponds to TRBD1 (6 bases). CDR1 is MNHEY and CDR2 is SVGEGT in the germline V gene. Trimming took off 0 bases at V and 7 bases at J, with 15 bases between the two ends. The CDR3 spans 15 residues. As DNA, the CDR3 is TGTGCCAGCAGTTACTCGAATCGAGGGGGGCATGAAGCTTTCTTT. It codes for CASSYSNRGGHEAFF.

This chain links TRBV20-1 with TRBJ2-1; TRBD2 aligns across 8 bases. The CDR3 extends over 15 amino acids. Trimming at V came to 6 bases and at J to 4 bases, leaving 11 bases not matched to a gene. The germline gives CDR1 DFQATT, CDR2 SNEGSKA (reference sequence). The CDR3 sequence: CSAPPGAGDYNEQFF. CDR3 bases: TGCAGTGCCCCTCCCGGAGCGGGGGATTACAATGAGCAGTTCTTC.

This chain links TRBV3-1 with TRBJ2-7, with D possibly being TRBD1 (5 bases). This CDR3 contains 14 residues. The V gene's germline CDR1 is LGHDT and CDR2 YNNKEL (reference sequence). Between the trimmed V and J ends, which lost 4 bases and 0 bases, there was a span of 10 bases. This chain's CDR3 is CASSPTAGSYEQYF. CDR3 nucleotides: TGTGCCAGCAGCCCGACAGCTGGCTCCTACGAGCAGTACTTC.

The rearrangement links TRBV4-3 to TRBJ2-3, with D perhaps matching TRBD1 or TRBD2 (5 bases each). The germline V gene has CDR1 LGHNA and CDR2 YSLEER. V lost 5 bases and J lost 0, with 18 bases in between. This CDR3 region has 17 residues. This CDR3 is CASSETPGQASTDTQYF. In DNA, the CDR3 is TGCGCCAGCAGCGAAACCCCGGGGCAGGCGAGCACAGATACGCAGTATTTT.

This clonotype has more than one count but fewer than ten. V usage is TRBV7-6 and J usage is TRBJ2-1; the D gene could be TRBD1 or TRBD2 (5 bases each). Between the trimmed V and J ends, which lost 5 bases and 9 bases, there was a span of 11 bases. Germline CDR1 is SGHVS and CDR2 is FNYEAQ. The CDR3 loop spans 12 amino acids. As DNA, the CDR3 is TGTGCCAGCAGCCAGAGGGGCCGTGAGCAGTTCTTC. Its translation is CASSQRGREQFF.

This clonotype was detected only a few times. This chain connects TRBV4-1 to TRBJ2-2; the match to TRBD1 covers 7 bases. The length of the CDR3 is 15 residues. V lost 1 base, J lost 1 base, and 0 bases stayed unmatched. Germline lookup yields CDR1 MGHRA and CDR2 YSYEKL. CDR3 residues: CASSQGTGNTGELFF. CDR3 sequence (DNA): TGCGCCAGCAGCCAAGGGACAGGGAACACCGGGGAGCTGTTTTTT.

The V call is TRBV6-2 or TRBV6-3, the J call TRBJ1-1; D may be TRBD1 (5 bases). Trimming left V 2 bases short and J 4 bases short, with 11 bases between. The CDR3 totals 14 residues. Germline V CDR1 and CDR2: MNHEY, SVGEGT. This CDR3 is CASSYGVRGTEAFF. For the CDR3, the DNA is TGTGCCAGCAGTTACGGGGTAAGGGGCACTGAAGCTTTCTTT.

The chain combines TRBV4-1 with TRBJ2-7; the D is unclear. Germline CDR1 MGHRA, CDR2 YSYEKL. Between the trimmed V and J ends, which lost 0 bases and 3 bases, there was a span of 9 bases. There are 14 residues in the CDR3. The CDR3: CASSQEAALYEQYV. The CDR3 bases are TGCGCCAGCAGCCAAGAGGCCGCTCTCTACGAGCAGTACGTC.